The 27 T cell receptor beta chains reported below all come from one sample, sequenced in a study of beta chain features in type 1 diabetes. Study-wide findings and caveats: Shorter TCRB CDR3s, moderately but significantly so, were found in Type 1 diabetes patients in all four CD4+ subsets.

The study reverse transcribed the entire isolated RNA, so it sequenced expressed TCRB transcripts. Some clones are missing from TCRdb's copy, which holds only in-frame ones; the method was immunoSEQ multiplex PCR. The data hold around 150,000 clones, with 9% to 12% observed a single time. Antigens for these TCRs are unknown. Material for sequencing was central memory CD4+ T cells from blood. The receptor source for this set is a man aged 30 to 39 with type 1 diabetes.

This clone was seen a handful of times. For the CDR3, the DNA is TGTGCCATCAGTGGGACAGTAGAGACCCAGTACTTC. Encoded protein: CAISGTVETQYF. V usage is TRBV10-3 and J usage is TRBJ2-5, with a tentative D call TRBD1 (6 bases). CDR3 size: 12 residues. CDR1 is ENHRY and CDR2 is SYGVKD in the germline V gene. With 4 bases removed from V and 4 bases from J, the gap between germline ends came to 7 bases.

This clone was seen only a few times. The chain carries TRBV7-8 and TRBJ2-3; TRBD2 aligns across 8 bases. Looked up from germline, CDR1 is SGHVS and CDR2 is FQNEAQ. This CDR3 region has 15 residues. Trimming cost V 1 base and J 6 bases; bases outside gene matches: 6. In nucleotides, the CDR3 is TGTGCCAGCAGCTTAGTTCCAGCGGGAGCGGATACGCAGTATTTT. Amino acids: CASSLVPAGADTQYF.

This clone was observed a handful of times. The CDR3 coding sequence is TGCAGCGTAGAGGTGACAGGGGGCGGCTTTGGGTACACCTTC. Translating gives CSVEVTGGGFGYTF. The chain couples TRBV29-1 to TRBJ1-2; TRBD1 matches 10 bases. Germline V gene lookup returns CDR1 SQVTM and CDR2 ANQGSEA. V was pared by 6 bases and J by 11 bases, with 15 bases of the junction left unmatched. This CDR3 is built from 14 residues.

This clone was counted between two and nine times. This sequence joins TRBV19 and TRBJ2-1, with 11 bases lining up with TRBD2. The germline gives CDR1 LNHDA, CDR2 SQIVND (reference sequence). CDR3 length: 17 residues. With 6 bases clipped from V and 1 base from J, the junction kept 8 bases outside the gene matches. CDR3 DNA sequence: TGTGCCAGTAGAAGAACTAGCGGGGGTTATTCCTACAATGAGCAGTTCTTC. It specifies CASRRTSGGYSYNEQFF.

With regard to this clone: One end of the junction varies from germline; a read error may be responsible. V gene TRBV18 combines with J gene TRBJ2-5, with a weak D call TRBD2 (5 bases). CDR3 length: 15 residues. CDR1 and CDR2 from the germline V gene are KGHSH and LQKENI. CDR3 amino acids: CASSPPGGYQETQYF. The CDR3 DNA sequence: TGTGCCAGCTCACCCCCTGGCGGGTACCAGGAGACCCAGTACTTC.

In its sample, this clone was seen a few times. The chain is built from TRBV18 and TRBJ2-1; 9 bases match TRBD1. CDR1 KGHSH and CDR2 LQKENI come from the germline V gene. This CDR3 comprises 18 residues. V shed 4 bases and J 2 bases; nucleotides not matched to a gene: 12. CDR3 loop: CASSRTAQGQGTYNEQFF. Here the CDR3 DNA reads TGTGCCAGCTCACGAACGGCTCAGGGACAGGGAACCTACAATGAGCAGTTCTTC.

This chain joins TRBV7-9 and TRBJ1-5; D may be TRBD1 (6 bases). The CDR3 spans 17 residues. Germline lookup yields CDR1 SEHNR and CDR2 FQNEAQ (reference sequence). Trimming shortened V by 4 bases and J by 0 bases, and 16 bases separated the two germline ends. The CDR3 is CASSSMDRHLSNQPQHF. The CDR3 bases are TGTGCCAGCAGCTCCATGGACAGACATCTTAGCAATCAGCCCCAGCATTTT. Drawing the rest from reference TRBV7-9 and TRBJ1-5, the complete variable domain is DTGVSQNPRHKITKRGQNVTFRCDPISEHNRLYWYRQTLGQGPEFLTYFQNEAQLEKSRLLSDRFSAERPKGSFSTLEIQRTEQGDSAMYLCASSSMDRHLSNQPQHFGDGTRLSIL.

This clone was observed a handful of times. The chain links TRBV7-9 to TRBJ2-7, with 7 positions matching TRBD2. J lost 8 bases, V lost 1 base, and 2 bases had no gene match. The CDR3 is 12 residues long. Germline V gene lookup returns CDR1 SEHNR and CDR2 FQNEAQ (reference sequence). This CDR3 is CASSLGEGKQYF. The CDR3 region has the DNA TGTGCCAGCAGCTTAGGGGAGGGGAAGCAGTACTTC.

This rearrangement joins TRBV29-1 to TRBJ1-2; tentative D call: TRBD1 (6 bases). The CDR3 is made up of 13 amino acids. CDR1 is SQVTM and CDR2 is ANQGSEA in the germline V gene. V dropped 4 bases and J dropped 6 bases, with 15 bases sitting between them. CDR3 nucleotides: TGCAGCGTTGCGGGGCAAGGGGGAGATGGCTACACCTTC. This encodes CSVAGQGGDGYTF.

This chain joins TRBV7-9 and TRBJ1-2, with D perhaps matching TRBD1 (5 bases). There are 12 residues in the CDR3. Germline CDR1 is SEHNR and CDR2 is FQNEAQ (reference sequence). V lost 4 bases and J lost 8, with 11 bases in between. DNA for the CDR3: TGTGCCAGCAGCTCTACCAGGGAAGGCTACACCTTC. It is translated as CASSSTREGYTF.

This clone showed up just a few times. The chain is built from TRBV7-2 and TRBJ2-5; 9 bases are shared with TRBD2. Germline lookup yields CDR1 SGHTA and CDR2 FQGNSA. V trimming: 5 bases; J trimming: 5 bases; junction bases outside the gene matches: 15. The CDR3 has 17 amino acids. CDR3 bases: TGTGCCAGCAGCCAAGGGAGGGCTAGCGGGATGGGGGAGACCCAGTACTTC. Translated, it gives CASSQGRASGMGETQYF.

This chain joins TRBV29-1 and TRBJ2-3; 9 positions match TRBD2. V was pared by 4 bases and J by 4 bases, with 3 bases of the junction left unmatched. This CDR3 is built from 13 residues. Germline V gives CDR1 SQVTM, CDR2 ANQGSEA. CDR3: CSVAAGGADTQYF. CDR3 coding DNA: TGCAGCGTTGCCGCGGGAGGGGCAGATACGCAGTATTTT.

This clone turned up a few times. CDR3 sequence: CASSPTQGANYGYTF. CDR3 nucleotide sequence: TGTGCCAGCTCACCCACCCAGGGGGCTAACTATGGCTACACCTTC. V and J are TRBV18 and TRBJ1-2; 7 bases line up with TRBD1. The CDR3 covers 15 residues. Per the germline V gene, CDR1 is KGHSH and CDR2 is LQKENI. With V trimmed by 3 bases and J by 0 bases, 4 bases remained unmatched.

This clone appeared a few times. The chain uses TRBV6-1 and TRBJ2-1, with 8 bases that match TRBD2. In germline, CDR1 is MNHNS, CDR2 SASEGT. The junction had 6 bases not matched to a gene; V was cut back by 4 bases and J by 4 bases. The CDR3 is 15 residues long. CDR3 bases: TGTGCCAGCAGTGTAGTAGCGGGGATGTACAATGAGCAGTTCTTC. Amino acids: CASSVVAGMYNEQFF.

This clone was seen a handful of times. The chain couples TRBV7-8 to TRBJ2-7; 9 bases are a match to TRBD1. The CDR3 spans 15 residues. The germline V gene has CDR1 SGHVS and CDR2 FQNEAQ. Trimming cost V 3 bases and J 2 bases; bases outside gene matches: 5. The CDR3 coding sequence is TGTGCCAGCAGCTTCAACCGGGACAGGGCCTACGAGCAGTACTTC. Translated: CASSFNRDRAYEQYF.

The rearrangement links TRBV27 to TRBJ2-1, with 12 bases matching TRBD2. This CDR3 comprises 16 residues. The V gene end was trimmed by 4 bases and the J gene end by 7 bases; junction bases not matched to a gene: 8. Germline V gene data show CDR1 as MNHEY and CDR2 as SMNVEV (reference sequence). The CDR3 coding sequence is TGTGCCAGCAGTTCCCCTAGCGGGAGGGCCGTGAATGAGCAGTTCTTC. This gives the protein CASSSPSGRAVNEQFF.

This clone turned up a few times. The V and J genes are TRBV19 and TRBJ2-3; D is unclear. Germline V gene data show CDR1 as LNHDA and CDR2 as SQIVND (reference sequence). The CDR3 has 13 residues. With 5 bases removed from V and 2 bases from J, the gap between germline ends came to 8 bases. The CDR3 reads CASSRGDTDTQYF. For the CDR3, the DNA is TGTGCCAGTAGTCGAGGCGACACAGATACGCAGTATTTT.

This clone was seen only a few times. The chain carries TRBV28 and TRBJ1-2; TRBD1 aligns across 7 bases. With 5 bases clipped from V and 3 bases from J, the junction kept 6 bases outside the gene matches. The germline gives CDR1 MDHEN, CDR2 SYDVKM. The CDR3 has 14 amino acids. The CDR3 loop reads CASSTNRGHYGYTF. DNA for the CDR3: TGTGCCAGCAGTACGAACAGGGGACACTATGGCTACACCTTC.

The chain has TRBV7-2 and TRBJ2-3, with D possibly being TRBD1 (5 bases). CDR1 is SGHTA, CDR2 FQGNSA, per germline. Trimming took off 4 bases at V and 8 bases at J, with 19 bases between the two ends. The CDR3 spans 15 residues. The CDR3, as DNA: TGTGCCAGCAGCTCCTCTGGTGTAAGGGGTGGTACGCAGTATTTT. Translation: CASSSSGVRGGTQYF. The entire variable domain, with the rest obtained from reference TRBV7-2 and TRBJ2-3, is as follows: GAGVSQSPSNKVTEKGKDVELRCDPISGHTALYWYRQSLGQGLEFLIYFQGNSAPDKSGLPSDRFSAERTGGSVSTLTIQRTQQEDSAVYLCASSSSGVRGGTQYFGPGTRLTVL.

There are a few counts of this clone. The CDR3 is CASSPGAGTEAFF. CDR3 nucleotides: TGTGCCAGCTCACCTGGGGCAGGAACTGAAGCTTTCTTT. The chain employs TRBV18 and TRBJ1-1, with TRBD1 as a possible D gene (5 bases). There are 13 residues in the CDR3. V was clipped by 3 bases and J by 5 bases, with 10 bases between them. CDR1 and CDR2 from the germline V gene are KGHSH and LQKENI.

The chain is built from TRBV6-5 and TRBJ2-7; 8 positions match TRBD1. The CDR3 is 15 residues long. Germline V lookup: CDR1 MNHEY, CDR2 SVGAGI. The ends lost 2 bases at V and 0 bases at J; junction bases unmatched: 3. As DNA, the CDR3 is TGTGCCAGCAGTTACACGACAGGGGACTCCTACGAGCAGTACTTC. Translation gives CASSYTTGDSYEQYF.

This clone showed up just a few times. The chain links TRBV7-8 to TRBJ1-2; 9 bases match TRBD1. After removal of 4 bases from V and 5 bases from J, the junction contained 5 bases not matched to a gene. Per the germline V gene, CDR1 is SGHVS and CDR2 is FQNEAQ. The CDR3 is made up of 14 amino acids. This chain's CDR3 is CASSSGQGGYGYTF. The CDR3 DNA reads TGTGCCAGCAGCTCGGGACAGGGAGGTTATGGCTACACCTTC.

The chain is built from TRBV7-3 and TRBJ2-3; TRBD1 agrees at 8 bases. This CDR3 has 18 amino acids. Germline assignment: CDR1 SGHTA and CDR2 FQGTGA. Trimming at V came to 5 bases and at J to 1 base, leaving 14 bases not matched to a gene. The CDR3 DNA reads TGTGCCAGCAGCCCTTCAGGGGGCGGATTATCGGGCACAGATACGCAGTATTTT. As protein: CASSPSGGGLSGTDTQYF.

This clone was counted a few times. The CDR3 nucleotides are TGTGCCACCAGCGAGGGCCGAATTGGCTACACCTTC. This encodes CATSEGRIGYTF. The chain couples TRBV15 to TRBJ1-2, with D uncertain. Trimming stripped 5 bases from V and 7 bases from J, with 11 bases between. CDR3 length: 12 amino acids. CDR1 and CDR2 (germline): LNHNV, YYDKDF (reference sequence).

J is TRBJ2-5 and V is TRBV5-1; D gene uncertain. Germline V gene sequence: CDR1 SGHRS, CDR2 YFSETQ. The CDR3 is 12 amino acids. V lost 1 base and J lost 5, with 6 bases in between. The chain's CDR3 is CASSLKEETQYF. The CDR3, as DNA: TGCGCCAGCAGCTTGAAGGAGGAGACCCAGTACTTC.

The gene calls are TRBV28 and TRBJ1-4; a possible D gene is TRBD1 (6 bases). The CDR3 runs 13 residues. The ends were cut back, 8 bases at V and 3 bases at J, with 10 bases in the middle. Per the germline V gene, CDR1 is MDHEN and CDR2 is SYDVKM. The CDR3 loop is CASYRQANEKLFF. CDR3 DNA sequence: TGTGCCAGCTACCGACAGGCTAATGAAAAACTGTTTTTT.

The V gene is TRBV6-6, the J gene TRBJ2-3; D is unresolved. The length of the CDR3 is 14 residues. The V end lost 7 bases, the J end lost 6 bases, and 17 bases lay between the germline ends. Germline V gene lookup returns CDR1 MNHNY and CDR2 SVGAGI (reference sequence). The CDR3 loop is CASTLYEQPDTQYF. The DNA for the CDR3 is TGTGCCAGCACCCTCTACGAACAGCCGGATACGCAGTATTTT.